Below, 21 T cell receptor beta chains from the same sample are listed, as sequenced in a study of cytotoxic CD8 clonotypes in ibrutinib-treated CLL. TCRdb keeps only in-frame clones here, not all; method: immunoSEQ multiplex PCR. The data hold 200,000 to 250,000 clones, with under 80% observed a single time. This specimen consisted of PBMCs, obtained after 24 months of ibrutinib treatment. These receptors all stem from a human donor with chronic lymphocytic leukemia.

The chain employs TRBV9 and TRBJ1-5; possible D gene TRBD1, 5 bases. The germline CDR1 and CDR2 sequences are SGDLS and YYNGEE. There are 14 residues in the CDR3. V was trimmed by 0 bases and J by 5 bases, leaving 9 bases between them. DNA of the CDR3: TGTGCCAGCAGCGTAGGCGGGGGTTATCAGCCCCAGCATTTT. Amino acid sequence: CASSVGGGYQPQHF.

V gene TRBV6-4 combines with J gene TRBJ2-1; D is unresolved. The CDR3 has 15 residues. Between the trimmed V and J ends, which lost 4 bases and 0 bases, there was a span of 10 bases. Germline-derived CDR1 and CDR2 are MRHNA and SNTAGT. This chain's CDR3 is CASSVGPYSYNEQFF. Here the CDR3 DNA reads TGTGCCAGCAGTGTTGGCCCATACTCCTACAATGAGCAGTTCTTC.

The CDR3 here is CASTSPDSLYEQYF. CDR3 nucleotides: TGTGCCAGCACCAGCCCGGACAGCCTCTACGAGCAGTACTTC. The rearrangement joins TRBV6-5 to TRBJ2-7, with D possibly TRBD1 on 6 matching bases. V was pared by 7 bases and J by 3 bases, with 16 bases between. The CDR3 is 14 residues long. From germline, CDR1 is MNHEY and CDR2 SVGAGI.

V gene TRBV27 combines with J gene TRBJ2-6; D gene ambiguous. V was shortened by 3 bases and J by 1 base, with 10 bases between the two germline ends. CDR3 length equals 16 residues. CDR1 and CDR2 (germline): MNHEY, SMNVEV (reference sequence). CDR3 nucleotides: TGTGCCAGCAGTTTCATTTATAGGTCTGGGGCCAACGTCCTGACTTTC. Amino acids: CASSFIYRSGANVLTF.

The chain employs TRBV9 and TRBJ1-4; perhaps TRBD1 as D (6 bases). The V gene's germline CDR1 is SGDLS and CDR2 YYNGEE. The CDR3 consists of 15 residues. Trimming cost V 0 bases and J 3 bases, with 9 bases left between them. The CDR3 DNA reads TGTGCCAGCAGCGTAGTCGGGGGCCCTAATGAAAAACTGTTTTTT. It translates to CASSVVGGPNEKLFF.

This chain uses TRBV12-5 with TRBJ2-5, with 8 bases aligning to TRBD2. CDR1 is LGHNT and CDR2 is FRNRAP in the germline V gene. The junction had 8 bases not matched to a gene; V was cut back by 5 bases and J by 0 bases. This CDR3 region has 16 residues. This CDR3 is CASGLLGAGDQETQYF. Here the CDR3 DNA reads TGTGCTAGTGGTCTCCTGGGAGCGGGAGACCAAGAGACCCAGTACTTC.

V gene TRBV9 combines with J gene TRBJ2-7, with 11 bases fitting TRBD1. V dropped 4 bases and J dropped 4; count of bases not matched to a gene: 7. CDR1 is SGDLS and CDR2 is YYNGEE in the germline V gene. CDR3 size: 15 residues. The CDR3 DNA follows: TGTGCCAGCAGCCCCGGGACAGGGGGGTTGTACGAGCAGTACTTC. Its protein is CASSPGTGGLYEQYF. Looking up the rest from reference TRBV9 and TRBJ2-7 gives the full variable domain: DSGVTQTPKHLITATGQRVTLRCSPRSGDLSVYWYQQSLDQGLQFLIQYYNGEERAKGNILERFSAQQFPDLHSELNLSSLELGDSALYFCASSPGTGGLYEQYFGPGTRLTVT.

This clone was detected a few times. The V gene is TRBV9, the J gene TRBJ2-3, with D hard to call. The CDR3 runs 15 residues. V lost 0 bases and J 2 bases, leaving 10 bases between the germline ends. Per the germline V gene, CDR1 is SGDLS and CDR2 is YYNGEE. CDR3 nucleotide sequence: TGTGCCAGCAGCGTAGGCAGGTCCTTCACAGATACGCAGTATTTT. Amino acids: CASSVGRSFTDTQYF.

This clone came up once. The gene calls are TRBV6-1 and TRBJ1-2; D perhaps matches TRBD1 (6 bases). V gave up 7 bases and J gave up 10 bases, with 19 bases separating them. Germline loops: CDR1 MNHNS, CDR2 SASEGT. This CDR3 region has 13 residues. The CDR3 reads CASTPVGGRSYTF. CDR3 nucleotide sequence: TGTGCCAGCACCCCGGTTGGGGGGCGGTCCTACACCTTC.

The J gene is TRBJ2-5, the V gene TRBV18; 9 bases map to TRBD1. The germline V gene has CDR1 KGHSH and CDR2 LQKENI. With 3 bases clipped from V and 4 bases from J, the junction kept 3 bases outside the gene matches. The CDR3 is 14 residues long. This CDR3 is CASSPSGQGETQYF. CDR3 coding DNA: TGTGCCAGCTCACCCTCGGGACAGGGAGAGACCCAGTACTTC.

This clone was seen a handful of times. The CDR3 region is CASLRPGANVLTF. The CDR3 region has the DNA TGTGCCAGTCTCCGCCCTGGGGCCAACGTCCTGACTTTC. The chain is built from TRBV19 and TRBJ2-6; D is unclear. The CDR3 extends over 13 amino acids. Trimming cost V 8 bases and J 2 bases, with 7 bases left between them. The germline gives CDR1 LNHDA, CDR2 SQIVND (reference sequence).

The chain joins TRBV28 to TRBJ2-7; weak D call: TRBD1 (7 bases). CDR3 length: 15 amino acids. V lost 2 bases to trimming and J lost 4 bases, with 15 bases between them. Germline-derived CDR1 and CDR2 are MDHEN and SYDVKM. CDR3 bases: TGTGCCAGCAGTTTACCCCAGGGGGGTTCATACGAGCAGTACTTC. As protein: CASSLPQGGSYEQYF.

This chain links TRBV9 with TRBJ1-4; 7 bases line up with TRBD1. The V segment lost 1 base and the J segment 7 bases; nucleotides outside the gene matches: 7. Germline V gene sequence: CDR1 SGDLS, CDR2 YYNGEE. The CDR3 totals 15 residues. CDR3: CASSVTGEAGEKLFF. In nucleotides, the CDR3 is TGTGCCAGCAGCGTAACAGGGGAAGCTGGTGAAAAACTGTTTTTT.

The rearrangement uses TRBV11-3 and TRBJ2-1; either TRBD1 or TRBD2 may fit D (6 bases each). The CDR3 sequence is 18 residues long. V lost 1 base and J 1 base, leaving 17 bases between the germline ends. Looked up from germline, CDR1 is SGHNT and CDR2 is YENEEA. CDR3 loop: CASSLVVGGEGSYNEQFF. CDR3 nucleotide sequence: TGTGCCAGCAGCTTAGTCGTCGGGGGCGAAGGATCCTACAATGAGCAGTTCTTC.

This clone was counted between two and nine times. At the DNA level, this CDR3 is encoded by other sequences in the same sample as well. V and J are TRBV7-9 and TRBJ1-5; TRBD1 might be the D (5 bases). V dropped 3 bases and J dropped 5 bases, with 8 bases sitting between them. Germline V gene lookup returns CDR1 SEHNR and CDR2 FQNEAQ (reference sequence). The CDR3 extends over 13 amino acids. The CDR3 sequence: CASSLGPDQPQHF. CDR3 nucleotide sequence: TGTGCCAGCAGCTTGGGGCCGGATCAGCCCCAGCATTTT. Together with reference TRBV7-9 and TRBJ1-5, the CDR3 gives the full variable domain: DTGVSQNPRHKITKRGQNVTFRCDPISEHNRLYWYRQTLGQGPEFLTYFQNEAQLEKSRLLSDRFSAERPKGSFSTLEIQRTEQGDSAMYLCASSLGPDQPQHFGDGTRLSIL.

The gene calls are TRBV5-1 and TRBJ2-3; 10 nucleotides agree with TRBD2. CDR3 length: 16 amino acids. V shed 1 base and J 5 bases; nucleotides not matched to a gene: 7. Germline CDR1 reads SGHRS; CDR2 reads YFSETQ. In nucleotides, the CDR3 is TGCGCCAGCAGCTTGAGGCTAGCGGGAGCCGGAGATACGCAGTATTTT. Protein sequence: CASSLRLAGAGDTQYF.

This chain uses TRBV11-3 with TRBJ2-3; 14 nucleotides match TRBD2. V was pared by 5 bases and J by 2 bases, with 3 bases of the junction left unmatched. CDR3 length: 16 amino acids. The germline CDR1 and CDR2 sequences are SGHNT and YENEEA. CDR3 bases: TGTGCCAGCAGCCCGGGACTAGCGGGAGCCACAGATACGCAGTATTTT. Protein sequence: CASSPGLAGATDTQYF.

The chain is built from TRBV18 and TRBJ2-7; 8 nucleotides match TRBD1. Germline-derived CDR1 and CDR2 are KGHSH and LQKENI. With 5 bases clipped from V and 0 bases from J, the junction kept 6 bases outside the gene matches. There are 15 residues in the CDR3. The CDR3 region has the DNA TGTGCCAGCTCAGTATACAGGGGGACCTCCTACGAGCAGTACTTC. As protein: CASSVYRGTSYEQYF.

The chain uses TRBV7-6 and TRBJ2-2; TRBD1 might be the D (6 bases). The CDR3 consists of 15 residues. Trimming stripped 0 bases from V and 5 bases from J, with 10 bases between. Per the germline V gene, CDR1 is SGHVS and CDR2 is FNYEAQ. The CDR3 DNA reads as TGTGCCAGCAGCTTAGCGGTACAGGGAACCGGGGAGCTGTTTTTT. It encodes CASSLAVQGTGELFF. The full variable domain, with the rest looked up from reference TRBV7-6 and TRBJ2-2, is GAGVSQSPRYKVTKRGQDVALRCDPISGHVSLYWYRQALGQGPEFLTYFNYEAQQDKSGLPNDRFSAERPEGSISTLTIQRTEQRDSAMYRCASSLAVQGTGELFFGEGSRLTVL.

This clone was observed a few times. The V and J genes are TRBV5-1 and TRBJ1-2; TRBD1 might be the D (6 bases). CDR1 is SGHRS and CDR2 is YFSETQ in the germline V gene. V was cut by 4 bases and J by 0 bases, with 10 bases left in between. The CDR3 is 14 amino acids. For the CDR3, the DNA is TGCGCCAGCAGCGCAGGGGTCCCTAACTATGGCTACACCTTC. It yields the protein CASSAGVPNYGYTF.

The chain combines TRBV6-5 with TRBJ1-2; no definite D call. The CDR3 totals 15 residues. Germline values: CDR1 MNHEY, CDR2 SVGAGI. Trimming stripped 2 bases from V and 4 bases from J, with 14 bases between. CDR3 protein: CASSYAANFLYGYTF. CDR3 nucleotides: TGTGCCAGCAGTTACGCGGCAAACTTCCTCTATGGCTACACCTTC.